Listed below are T cell receptor beta chains from one sample, sequenced in a study of blood T cell repertoires in COVID-19. The method was immunoSEQ multiplex PCR; TCRdb's version includes in-frame clones alone and lacks a portion of them. The top ten hold under 8% of the sample, which has about 110,000 clones, roughly 84% seen once. The material sequenced was peripheral blood. These receptors were taken from a woman over 75 with active or convalescent COVID-19. Each CDR3 is given with its conserved first and last residue. A D gene is named only where the DNA matches it firmly. Clone size is shown for a subset of rows, as once, few, many or a class of expanded clone.

>NA|TRBD2|TRBJ2-1|TRBV10-3
TGTGCCATCGGACGGGACTATATTGAGCAGTTCTTC
CAIGRDYIEQFF
>NA|NA|TRBJ1-3|TRBV7-2
TGTGCCAGCAGCTTAGGCCACAGTCACCAAAACACCATATATTTT
CASSLGHSHQNTIYF
>NA|TRBD2|TRBJ2-1|TRBV7-3
TGTGCCAGCAGCCCAATGGGTCTAGCGGGAGGTAATGAGCAGTTCTTC
CASSPMGLAGGNEQFF
>NA|NA|TRBJ2-5|TRBV5-1
TGCGCCAGCAGCTTGGCTCAGGGCCAAGGGGCCCAGTACTTC
CASSLAQGQGAQYF
>NA|NA|TRBJ2-1|TRBV7-6
TGTGCCAGCAGCTTATTTCGGGACTACAATGAGCAGTTCTTC
CASSLFRDYNEQFF
>NA|TRBD2|TRBJ2-1|TRBV7-8
TGTGCCAGCAGAGGGACTAGCAGATACAATGAGCAGTTCTTC
CASRGTSRYNEQFF
>few|NA|TRBJ2-1|TRBV7-6
TGTGCCAGCAGCTTATCGCGGGGCTCCTACAATGAGCAGTTCTTC
CASSLSRGSYNEQFF
>NA|TRBD2|TRBJ2-1|TRBV5-1
TGCGCCAGCAGCCGTGCTAGCGGGAGCGGGGGAGGAAACAATGAGCAGTTCTTC
CASSRASGSGGGNNEQFF
>NA|TRBD1|TRBJ1-2|TRBV2
TGTGCCAGCAGTGAAGCGGGACAGTTCTCTGGCTACACCTTC
CASSEAGQFSGYTF
>NA|TRBD2|TRBJ2-1|TRBV2
TGTGCCAGCGTTCTAGCGGATGAGCAGTTCTTC
CASVLADEQFF
>NA|TRBD1|TRBJ1-2|TRBV28
TGTGCCAGCAGTCTGGGGACAGGCTACTATGGCTACACCTTC
CASSLGTGYYGYTF
>NA|NA|TRBJ1-5|TRBV7-9
TGTGCCAGCAGCTTAGCAGGGGGACGCAATCAGCCCCAGCATTTT
CASSLAGGRNQPQHF
>NA|TRBD2|TRBJ2-5|TRBV7-2
TGTGCCAGCAGCTCCATGGGGACTAGCGGGAGAGAGACCCAGTACTTC
CASSSMGTSGRETQYF
>NA|TRBD2|TRBJ2-1|TRBV9
TGTGCCAGCAGCGCCCGCGGACTAGCGGGGCCAAGCTCCTACAATGAGCAGTTCTTC
CASSARGLAGPSSYNEQFF
>NA|NA|TRBJ2-7|TRBV10-1
TGCGCCAGCAGTGAGGGACTGACCTACGAGCAGTACTTC
CASSEGLTYEQYF
>NA|TRBD2|TRBJ2-7|TRBV5-1
TGCGCCAGCACACCCCGGGGGGGCGGCGAGCAGTACTTC
CASTPRGGGEQYF
>NA|TRBD1|TRBJ2-6|TRBV10-2
TGCGCCAGCAGTGTAGGGGGCGGTGGGGCCAACGTCCTGACTTTC
CASSVGGGGANVLTF
>NA|TRBD2|TRBJ2-2|TRBV10-2
TGCGCCAGCAAGAATGCGGGGGTGGATACCGGGGAGCTGTTTTTT
CASKNAGVDTGELFF
>NA|TRBD1|TRBJ1-3|TRBV10-1
TGCGCCAGCAGTGAGAGTGGGACAGGGCTCCTTCATTTT
CASSESGTGLLHF
>NA|NA|TRBJ2-3|TRBV5-1
TGCGCCAGCAGCTTGGACAGCGATACGCAGTATTTT
CASSLDSDTQYF
>NA|TRBD1|TRBJ2-7|TRBV5-1
TGCGCCAGCAGCCAGCTACAGGGGGCGCCTCTCCACGAGCAGTACTTC
CASSQLQGAPLHEQYF
>few|NA|TRBJ1-1|TRBV27
TGTGCCAGCAGCGACGACAAGGCATATCACACTGAAGCTTTCTTT
CASSDDKAYHTEAFF
>NA|TRBD2|TRBJ2-1|TRBV7-8
TGTGCCAGCAGCATTCTAGCGGGAGCTTCTGGTGAGCAGTTCTTC
CASSILAGASGEQFF
>once|NA|TRBJ1-5|TRBV5-5
TGTGCCAGCAGCAACGCCGCTAGGTTTAGCAATCAGCCCCAGCATTTT
CASSNAARFSNQPQHF
>NA|NA|TRBJ2-7|TRBV28
TGTGCCAGCAGTTTCCACGGGTGGAAGGGGTCCTACGAGCAGTACTTC
CASSFHGWKGSYEQYF
>NA|TRBD2|TRBJ2-3|TRBV5-1
TGCGCCAGCAGCGGCACTAGCGGAAGTACAGATACGCAGTATTTT
CASSGTSGSTDTQYF
>NA|NA|TRBJ1-5|TRBV5-6
TGTGCCAGCAGCTTTTACGACACCTCAATCAGGTCCCAGCATTTT
CASSFYDTSIRSQHF
>NA|NA|TRBJ1-2|TRBV20-1
TGCAGTGCTAGCGTTCGGGGCTACACCTTC
CSASVRGYTF
>NA|NA|TRBJ2-2|TRBV27
TGTGCCAGCAGTTTGGGTCTAGCGTACACCGGGGAGCTGTTTTTT
CASSLGLAYTGELFF
>NA|NA|TRBJ2-1|TRBV7-2
TGTGCCAGCAGCTTAGATGGGAGTCGGGATGAGCAGTTCTTC
CASSLDGSRDEQFF
>NA|TRBD1|TRBJ2-7|TRBV3-1/TRBV3-2
TGTGCCAGCAGCCAAGTCCCGGGACAGGGGACCGAGCAGTACTTC
CASSQVPGQGTEQYF
>NA|TRBD2|TRBJ2-1|TRBV6-6
TGTGCCAGCAGGCCGACTAGCCTGAAAGTGTACAATGAGCAGTTCTTC
CASRPTSLKVYNEQFF
>NA|NA|TRBJ1-6|TRBV19
TGTGCCAGTAGTGTTAACAGGTTGGAGAATAATTCACCCCTCCACTTT
CASSVNRLENNSPLHF
>NA|TRBD1|TRBJ1-1|TRBV7-9
TGTGCCAGCAGTCTGACAGGGCTAGGACTTGAAGCTTTCTTT
CASSLTGLGLEAFF
>NA|NA|TRBJ2-1|TRBV6-5
TGTGCCAGCGGGGGCCTATACAATGAGCAGTTCTTC
CASGGLYNEQFF
>NA|TRBD1|TRBJ2-1|TRBV5-1
TGCGCCAGCAGCTTGGGACAGGGGGCGTTCTACAATGAGCAGTTCTTC
CASSLGQGAFYNEQFF
>NA|NA|TRBJ1-1|TRBV18
TGTGCCAGCTCACCACCCTCCGGGTCCATGAACACTGAAGCTTTCTTT
CASSPPSGSMNTEAFF
>NA|TRBD1|TRBJ1-3|TRBV15
TGTGCCACCAGCCAAATTTCAGGGGGAGTCGGTGGAAACACCATATATTTT
CATSQISGGVGGNTIYF
>NA|TRBD2|TRBJ2-2|TRBV5-1
TGCGCCAGCAGCTTGGCGGCGGGAGGAGGGACCGGGGAGCTGTTTTTT
CASSLAAGGGTGELFF
>NA|NA|TRBJ1-1|TRBV18
TGTGCCAGCTCACCTGATAGGGGTTTCAGGGTCCGGAACACTGAAGCTTTCTTT
CASSPDRGFRVRNTEAFF
>NA|TRBD1|TRBJ1-6|TRBV19
TGTGCCAGTAGTATACAGGACAGGGTGAGTTCACCCCTCCACTTT
CASSIQDRVSSPLHF
>NA|NA|TRBJ2-3|TRBV5-1
TGCGCCAGCAGCTTGGCGGCAGGGATATACACAGATACGCAGTATTTT
CASSLAAGIYTDTQYF
>once|TRBD2|TRBJ2-1|TRBV15
TGTGCCACCAGCAGAGACCGGCCGGGACTAGCCTACAATGAGCAGTTCTTC
CATSRDRPGLAYNEQFF
>NA|TRBD2|TRBJ2-1|TRBV12-3/TRBV12-4
TGTGCCAGCAGTAACGGGGGGGAGCAGTTCTTC
CASSNGGEQFF
>NA|NA|TRBJ1-2|TRBV25-1
TGTGCCAGCAGTGCTTTGGACAGATATGGCTACACCTTC
CASSALDRYGYTF
>NA|TRBD2|TRBJ2-1|TRBV10-3
TGTGCCATCAGTGCCCCGAGACTAGCGGGAGGCTCAAGGGACTACAATGAGCAGTTCTTC
CAISAPRLAGGSRDYNEQFF